This T cell receptor (beta chain) was sequenced in a study of post-analysis software for immune sequencing data. About the study: The cohort encompassed relapsing-remitting, secondary progressive and progressive-relapsing multiple sclerosis disease courses. Study outcomes and limitations: TRBV5-6, TRBV5-1 and TRBV20-1 belonged to a set of five TRBV segments that were more frequent in patients than controls. Normalized Chao1 diversity in multiple sclerosis patients fell significantly below that of controls. Clustering by F measure revealed strong co-clustering among samples prepared together in one batch.

V lost 4 bases, J lost 4 bases, and 9 bases lay in between. Germline-derived CDR1 and CDR2 are SGHRS and YFSETQ. CDR3 length: 13 amino acids. About this clonotype itself: Its specificity is unknown.

Tagging with unique molecular identifiers was a feature of the TCR beta cDNA libraries. One entry per CDR3 protein results from TCRdb running MiXCR on the PCR reads. The sample carries under 200,000 distinct CDR3 sequences, 35% to 40% recorded once. The rearrangement joins TRBV5-1 to TRBJ2-1; D unresolved. The sequenced sample was blood, obtained after autologous hematopoietic stem cell transplantation. The clonotype was recovered from a girl between 5 and 17 years old with multiple sclerosis. The CDR3 protein is CASSRIPYNEQFF. CDR3 sequence (DNA): TGCGCCAGCAGCCGAATACCGTACAATGAGCAGTTCTTC.